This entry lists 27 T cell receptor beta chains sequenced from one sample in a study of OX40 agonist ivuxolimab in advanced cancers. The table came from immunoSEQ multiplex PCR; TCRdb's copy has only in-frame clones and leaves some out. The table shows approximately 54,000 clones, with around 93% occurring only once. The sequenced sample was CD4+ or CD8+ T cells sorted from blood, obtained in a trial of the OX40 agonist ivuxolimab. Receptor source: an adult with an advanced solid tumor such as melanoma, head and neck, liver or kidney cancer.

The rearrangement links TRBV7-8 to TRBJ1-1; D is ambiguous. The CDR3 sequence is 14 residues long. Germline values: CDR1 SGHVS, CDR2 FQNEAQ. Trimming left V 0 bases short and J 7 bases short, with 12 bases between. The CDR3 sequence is CASSLANGLLEAFF. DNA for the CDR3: TGTGCCAGCAGCTTAGCGAACGGTCTGCTTGAAGCTTTCTTT. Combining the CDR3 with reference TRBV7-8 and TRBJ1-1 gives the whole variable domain GAGVSQSPRYKVAKRGQDVALRCDPISGHVSLFWYQQALGQGPEFLTYFQNEAQLDKSGLPSDRFFAERPEGSVSTLKIQRTQQEDSAVYLCASSLANGLLEAFFGQGTRLTVV.

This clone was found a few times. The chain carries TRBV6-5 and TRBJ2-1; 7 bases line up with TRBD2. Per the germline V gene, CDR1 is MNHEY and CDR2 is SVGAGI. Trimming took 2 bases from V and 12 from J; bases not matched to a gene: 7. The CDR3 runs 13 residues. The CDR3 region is CASSYTGGRRQFF. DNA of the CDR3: TGTGCCAGCAGTTACACCGGGGGGAGGAGGCAGTTCTTC.

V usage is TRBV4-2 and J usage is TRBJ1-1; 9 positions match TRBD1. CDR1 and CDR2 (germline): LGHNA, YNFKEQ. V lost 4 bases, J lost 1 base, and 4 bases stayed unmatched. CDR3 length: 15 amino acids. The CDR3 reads CASSPWDRENTEAFF. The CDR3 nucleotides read TGTGCCAGCAGCCCCTGGGACAGGGAGAACACTGAAGCTTTCTTT.

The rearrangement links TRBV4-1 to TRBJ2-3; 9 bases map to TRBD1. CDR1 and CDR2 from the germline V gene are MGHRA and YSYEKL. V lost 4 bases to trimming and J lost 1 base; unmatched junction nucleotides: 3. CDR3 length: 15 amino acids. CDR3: CASSLDRGGTDTQYF. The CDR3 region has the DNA TGCGCCAGCAGCCTGGACAGGGGAGGCACAGATACGCAGTATTTT.

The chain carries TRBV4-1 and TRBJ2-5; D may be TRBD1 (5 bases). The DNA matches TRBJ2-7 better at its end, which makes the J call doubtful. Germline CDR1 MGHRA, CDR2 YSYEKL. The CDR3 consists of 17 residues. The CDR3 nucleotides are TGCGCCAGCAGCCAAACAAGGGCCGGCTCTGGGGCCCACGAGCAGTACTTC. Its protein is CASSQTRAGSGAHEQYF.

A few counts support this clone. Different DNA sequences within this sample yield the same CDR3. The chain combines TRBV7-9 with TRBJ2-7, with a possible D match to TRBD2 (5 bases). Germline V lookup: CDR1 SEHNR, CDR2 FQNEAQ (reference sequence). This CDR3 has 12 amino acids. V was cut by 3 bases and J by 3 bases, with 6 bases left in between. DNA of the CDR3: TGTGCCAGCAGCTTCGGGGACTACGAGCAGTACTTC. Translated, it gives CASSFGDYEQYF. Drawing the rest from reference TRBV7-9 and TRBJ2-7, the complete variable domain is DTGVSQNPRHKITKRGQNVTFRCDPISEHNRLYWYRQTLGQGPEFLTYFQNEAQLEKSRLLSDRFSAERPKGSFSTLEIQRTEQGDSAMYLCASSFGDYEQYFGPGTRLTVT.

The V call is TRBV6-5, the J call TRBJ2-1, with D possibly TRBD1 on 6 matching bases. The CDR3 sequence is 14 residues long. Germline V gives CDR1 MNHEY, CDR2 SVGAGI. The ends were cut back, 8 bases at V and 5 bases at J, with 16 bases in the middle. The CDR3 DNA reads TGTGCCAGCGGCTACAGGGAAATTAACAATGAGCAGTTCTTC. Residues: CASGYREINNEQFF.

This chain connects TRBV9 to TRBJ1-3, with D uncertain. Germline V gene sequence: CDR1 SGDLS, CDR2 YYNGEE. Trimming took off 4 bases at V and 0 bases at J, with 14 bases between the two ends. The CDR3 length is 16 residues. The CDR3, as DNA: TGTGCCAGCAGCCCCAGACTGGGGAGCTCTGGAAACACCATATATTTT. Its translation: CASSPRLGSSGNTIYF.

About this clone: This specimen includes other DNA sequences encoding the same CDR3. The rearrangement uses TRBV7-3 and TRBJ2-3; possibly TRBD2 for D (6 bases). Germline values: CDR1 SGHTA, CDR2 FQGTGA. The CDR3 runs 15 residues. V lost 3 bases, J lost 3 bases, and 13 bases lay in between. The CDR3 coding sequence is TGTGCCAGCAGCTTGGGGGGAGGTGTTACAGATACGCAGTATTTT. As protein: CASSLGGGVTDTQYF. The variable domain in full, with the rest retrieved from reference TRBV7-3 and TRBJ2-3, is GAGVSQTPSNKVTEKGKYVELRCDPISGHTALYWYRQSLGQGPEFLIYFQGTGAADDSGLPNDRFFAVRPEGSVSTLKIQRTERGDSAVYLCASSLGGGVTDTQYFGPGTRLTVL.

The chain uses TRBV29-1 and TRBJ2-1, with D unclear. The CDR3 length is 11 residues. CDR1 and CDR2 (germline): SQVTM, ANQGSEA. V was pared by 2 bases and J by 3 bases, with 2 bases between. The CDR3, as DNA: TGCAGCGTTGAAATCTACAATGAGCAGTTCTTC. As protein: CSVEIYNEQFF.

CDR3 in amino acids: CASSYGRGSTEAFF. Written as DNA, the CDR3 is TGTGCCAGCAGTTACGGCAGGGGAAGCACTGAAGCTTTCTTT. The genes are TRBV6-6 and TRBJ1-1, with D possibly TRBD1 on 6 matching bases. Trimming left V 2 bases short and J 4 bases short, with 11 bases between. The CDR3 loop spans 14 amino acids. Germline V gene lookup returns CDR1 MNHNY and CDR2 SVGAGI (reference sequence).

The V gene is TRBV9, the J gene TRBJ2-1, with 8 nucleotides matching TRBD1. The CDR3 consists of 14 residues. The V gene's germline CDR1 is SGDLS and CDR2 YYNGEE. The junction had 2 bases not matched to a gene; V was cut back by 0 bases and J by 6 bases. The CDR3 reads CASSVGQGANEQFF. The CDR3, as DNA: TGTGCCAGCAGCGTAGGGCAGGGGGCCAATGAGCAGTTCTTC.

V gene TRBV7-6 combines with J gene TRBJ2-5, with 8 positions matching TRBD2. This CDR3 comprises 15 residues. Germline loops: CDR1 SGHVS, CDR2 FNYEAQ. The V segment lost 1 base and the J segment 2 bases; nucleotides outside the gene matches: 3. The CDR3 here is CASSLEGTSQETQYF. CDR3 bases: TGTGCCAGCAGCTTAGAGGGGACTAGTCAAGAGACCCAGTACTTC. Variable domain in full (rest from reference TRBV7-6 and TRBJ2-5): GAGVSQSPRYKVTKRGQDVALRCDPISGHVSLYWYRQALGQGPEFLTYFNYEAQQDKSGLPNDRFSAERPEGSISTLTIQRTEQRDSAMYRCASSLEGTSQETQYFGPGTRLLVL.

Written as DNA, the CDR3 is TGTGCCAGTAGTATTGTCGAGAGCTCCTACAATGAGCAGTTCTTC. Its protein product is CASSIVESSYNEQFF. The rearrangement uses TRBV19 and TRBJ2-1, with D uncertain. The CDR3 has 15 residues. Germline CDR1 LNHDA, CDR2 SQIVND (reference sequence). With 3 bases removed from V and 0 bases from J, the gap between germline ends came to 9 bases.

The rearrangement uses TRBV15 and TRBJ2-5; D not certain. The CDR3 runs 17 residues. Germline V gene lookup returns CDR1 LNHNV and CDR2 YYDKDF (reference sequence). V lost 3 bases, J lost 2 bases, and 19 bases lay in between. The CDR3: CATSSGASPGSQETQYF. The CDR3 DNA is TGTGCCACCAGCAGCGGCGCCTCCCCTGGGTCTCAAGAGACCCAGTACTTC.

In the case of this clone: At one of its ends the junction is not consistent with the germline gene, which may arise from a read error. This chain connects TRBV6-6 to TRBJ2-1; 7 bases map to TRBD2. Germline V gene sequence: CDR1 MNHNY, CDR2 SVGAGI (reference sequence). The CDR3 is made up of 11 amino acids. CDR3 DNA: TGTGCCAGCATCGGGGCGGGGGAGCTGTTCTTC. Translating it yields CASIGAGELFF.

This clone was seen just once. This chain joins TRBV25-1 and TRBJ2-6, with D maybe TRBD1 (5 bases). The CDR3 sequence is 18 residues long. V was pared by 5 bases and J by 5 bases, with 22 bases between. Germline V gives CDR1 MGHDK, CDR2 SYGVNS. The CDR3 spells CASSWFRDGQSRANVLTF. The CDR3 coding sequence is TGTGCCAGCAGTTGGTTTCGAGATGGACAAAGTCGGGCCAACGTCCTGACTTTC.

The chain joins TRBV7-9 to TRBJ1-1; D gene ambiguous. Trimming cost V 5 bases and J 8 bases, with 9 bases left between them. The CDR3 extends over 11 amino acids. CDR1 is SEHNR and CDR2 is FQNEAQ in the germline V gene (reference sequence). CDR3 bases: TGTGCCAGCAGCCTAGGTAAGGAAGCTTTCTTT. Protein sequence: CASSLGKEAFF.

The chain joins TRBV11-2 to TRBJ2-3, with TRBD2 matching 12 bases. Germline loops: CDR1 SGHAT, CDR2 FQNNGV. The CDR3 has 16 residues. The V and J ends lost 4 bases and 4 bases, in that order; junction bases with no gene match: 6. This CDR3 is CASSSTSGGFADTQYF. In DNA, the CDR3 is TGTGCCAGCAGCTCGACTAGCGGGGGATTCGCAGATACGCAGTATTTT.

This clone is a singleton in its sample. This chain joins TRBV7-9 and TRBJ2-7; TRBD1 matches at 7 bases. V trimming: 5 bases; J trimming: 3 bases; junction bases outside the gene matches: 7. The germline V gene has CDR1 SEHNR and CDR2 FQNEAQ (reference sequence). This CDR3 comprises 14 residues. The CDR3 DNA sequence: TGTGCCAGCAGCCCCCGGGACAGCTTCTACGAGCAGTACTTC. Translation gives CASSPRDSFYEQYF.

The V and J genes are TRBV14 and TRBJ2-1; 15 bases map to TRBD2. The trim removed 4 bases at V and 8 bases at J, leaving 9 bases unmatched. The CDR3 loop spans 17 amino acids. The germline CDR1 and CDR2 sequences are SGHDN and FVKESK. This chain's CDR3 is CASSPWTSGGAVYEQFF. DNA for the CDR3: TGTGCCAGCAGCCCTTGGACTAGCGGGGGGGCAGTCTATGAGCAGTTCTTC. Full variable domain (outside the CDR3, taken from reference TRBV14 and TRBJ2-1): EAGVTQFPSHSVIEKGQTVTLRCDPISGHDNLYWYRRVMGKEIKFLLHFVKESKQDESGMPNNRFLAERTGGTYSTLKVQPAELEDSGVYFCASSPWTSGGAVYEQFFGPGTRLTVL.

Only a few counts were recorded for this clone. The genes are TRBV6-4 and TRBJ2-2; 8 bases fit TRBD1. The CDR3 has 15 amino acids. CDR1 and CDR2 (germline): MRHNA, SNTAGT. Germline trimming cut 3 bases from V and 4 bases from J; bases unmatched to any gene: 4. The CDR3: CASSEGTGGTGELFF. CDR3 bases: TGTGCCAGCAGTGAAGGAACAGGGGGCACCGGGGAGCTGTTTTTT.

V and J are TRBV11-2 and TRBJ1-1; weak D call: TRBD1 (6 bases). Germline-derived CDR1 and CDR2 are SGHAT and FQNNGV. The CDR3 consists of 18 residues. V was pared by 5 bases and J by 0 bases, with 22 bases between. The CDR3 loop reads CASSPQRGGWFVNTEAFF. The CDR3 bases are TGTGCCAGCAGCCCGCAGAGAGGGGGATGGTTCGTGAACACTGAAGCTTTCTTT.

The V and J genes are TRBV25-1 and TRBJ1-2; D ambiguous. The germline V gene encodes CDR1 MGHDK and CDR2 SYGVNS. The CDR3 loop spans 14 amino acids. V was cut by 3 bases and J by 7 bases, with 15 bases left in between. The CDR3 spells CASSDLGSAAGYTF. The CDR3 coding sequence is TGTGCCAGCAGTGATCTCGGGTCAGCAGCTGGCTACACCTTC.

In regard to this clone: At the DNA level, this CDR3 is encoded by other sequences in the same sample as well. CDR3 bases: TGTGCCAGCAGCGTAGAGACAGGGTACGAGCAGTACTTC. It specifies CASSVETGYEQYF. J is TRBJ2-7 and V is TRBV9, with 7 bases identical to TRBD1. Per germline, CDR1 SGDLS and CDR2 YYNGEE. The trim removed 0 bases at V and 4 bases at J, leaving 1 base unmatched. The CDR3 sequence is 13 residues long.

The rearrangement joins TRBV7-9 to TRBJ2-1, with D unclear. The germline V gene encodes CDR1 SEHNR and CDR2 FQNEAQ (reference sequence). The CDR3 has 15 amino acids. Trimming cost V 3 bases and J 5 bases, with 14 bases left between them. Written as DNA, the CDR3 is TGTGCCAGCAGCTTCTTAGGGCTCCCCAACAATGAGCAGTTCTTC. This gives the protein CASSFLGLPNNEQFF.

CDR3 nucleotide sequence: TGTGCCAGCAGCCGCACTATGAACACTGAAGCTTTCTTT. Its protein is CASSRTMNTEAFF. The chain combines TRBV4-2 with TRBJ1-1; D gene uncertain. The CDR3 is 13 amino acids. V was trimmed by 4 bases and J by 0 bases, leaving 6 bases between them. Germline assignment: CDR1 LGHNA and CDR2 YNFKEQ.